Listed below are T cell receptor beta chains from one sample, sequenced in a study of T cell clones after liver transplantation. This table comes from immunoSEQ multiplex PCR, and its TCRdb copy is limited to in-frame clones, with some not included. The table has tens of thousands of clones, roughly 84% seen once; the top ten hold 2.1%. The sequences come from CD4+ T cells from blood, collected 48 months after liver transplant. These receptors were collected from a human patient who received a liver transplant. Some T cells could come from the graft donor. The CDR3 runs from the conserved cysteine through the conserved F or W. The D gene is left open where the match is weak. Size is omitted from some rows. Given values are once, few, many or a class for expanded clones.

d_gene	v_gene	j_gene	abundance	CDR3aa	CDR3nt
TRBD1	TRBV10-3	TRBJ1-1	NA	CAITVQGGTEAFF	TGTGCCATCACCGTACAGGGGGGCACTGAAGCTTTCTTT
TRBD1	TRBV28	TRBJ1-1	NA	CAGRQGENTEAFF	TGTGCCGGGCGACAGGGCGAGAACACTGAAGCTTTCTTT
NA	TRBV28	TRBJ2-7	NA	CASSSRQGFSYEQYF	TGTGCCAGCAGTTCCAGGCAGGGGTTCTCCTACGAGCAGTACTTC
TRBD1	TRBV5-4	TRBJ2-3	NA	CASSPKAQGVGTQYF	TGTGCCAGCAGCCCGAAGGCACAGGGGGTAGGTACGCAGTATTTT
TRBD1	TRBV6-1	TRBJ2-1	NA	CASSPGQGSIGQFF	TGTGCCAGCAGTCCCGGACAGGGAAGCATAGGGCAGTTCTTC
TRBD1	TRBV6-5	TRBJ1-5	NA	CASSAGTGGYQPQHF	TGTGCCAGCAGTGCTGGGACAGGGGGGTATCAGCCCCAGCATTTT
NA	TRBV11-2	TRBJ2-1	NA	CASSLEYEQFF	TGTGCCAGCAGCTTAGAGTATGAGCAGTTCTTC
TRBD1	TRBV2	TRBJ1-5	NA	CASSGQGMGQPQHF	TGTGCCAGCAGTGGACAGGGTATGGGACAGCCCCAGCATTTT
NA	TRBV7-3	TRBJ2-1	NA	CASSLMSGGTNNEQFF	TGTGCCAGCAGCTTAATGTCTGGCGGGACCAACAATGAGCAGTTCTTC
NA	TRBV6-5	TRBJ1-4	NA	CASYVPEKLFF	TGTGCCTCGTACGTACCCGAAAAACTGTTTTTT
NA	TRBV6-1	TRBJ1-1	NA	CASSGGGLGGTEAFF	TGTGCCAGCAGTGGTGGGGGACTAGGCGGCACTGAAGCTTTCTTT
NA	TRBV11-2	TRBJ2-5	NA	CASSLVHSETQYF	TGTGCCAGCAGCTTAGTTCACTCAGAGACCCAGTACTTC
NA	TRBV5-1	TRBJ1-1	NA	CASSQGRTNTEAFF	TGCGCCAGCAGCCAAGGAAGAACGAACACTGAAGCTTTCTTT
NA	TRBV7-3	TRBJ1-1	NA	CASALAGVNTEAFF	TGTGCCAGCGCTCTGGCAGGGGTGAACACTGAAGCTTTCTTT
TRBD2	TRBV6-1	TRBJ2-5	few	CASRRAGGEETQYF	TGTGCCAGCAGAAGAGCGGGGGGCGAAGAGACCCAGTACTTC
TRBD1	TRBV7-9	TRBJ2-5	NA	CASSPGQGVAGETQYF	TGTGCCAGCAGCCCCGGACAGGGGGTCGCGGGAGAGACCCAGTACTTC
NA	TRBV27	TRBJ1-2	NA	CASSLRPQVPRLYTF	TGTGCCAGCAGTTTACGGCCCCAAGTCCCCCGGCTCTACACCTTC
TRBD1	TRBV19	TRBJ2-7	NA	CASSTFGTGDYEQYF	TGTGCCAGTAGCACTTTCGGGACAGGGGACTACGAGCAGTACTTC
NA	TRBV7-2	TRBJ2-1	NA	CASSLSRGNEQFF	TGTGCCAGCAGCTTAAGTAGGGGGAATGAGCAGTTCTTC
NA	TRBV9	TRBJ1-6	few	CASSVDGSSYNSPLHF	TGTGCCAGCAGCGTAGACGGGAGCTCCTATAATTCACCCCTCCACTTT
NA	TRBV11-2	TRBJ2-7	NA	CASSLDRGIGEQYF	TGTGCCAGCAGCTTAGACAGGGGAATAGGCGAGCAGTACTTC
NA	TRBV11-2	TRBJ1-1	NA	CASSLLGNTEAFF	TGTGCCAGCAGCCTCTTGGGGAACACTGAAGCTTTCTTT
TRBD1	TRBV7-2	TRBJ2-7	NA	CASSLGQLSYEQYF	TGTGCCAGCAGCTTGGGACAGCTATCCTACGAGCAGTACTTC
NA	TRBV5-5	TRBJ1-4	NA	CASTVTATNEKLFF	TGTGCCAGCACTGTTACCGCAACTAATGAAAAACTGTTTTTT
TRBD2	TRBV5-4	TRBJ2-7	NA	CASSSDAPGTSGSYYEQYF	TGTGCCAGCAGCTCCGACGCCCCGGGGACTAGCGGGTCCTACTACGAGCAGTACTTC
NA	TRBV9	TRBJ1-5	few	CASSVGWGAHQPQHF	TGTGCCAGCAGCGTAGGATGGGGGGCGCATCAGCCCCAGCATTTT
NA	TRBV11-2	TRBJ2-2	NA	CASSPNPGFGELFF	TGTGCCAGCAGCCCCAACCCAGGGTTCGGGGAGCTGTTTTTT
TRBD1	TRBV28	TRBJ1-4	NA	CASTLSGTGTEKLFF	TGTGCCAGCACATTATCCGGGACAGGAACTGAAAAACTGTTTTTT
TRBD1	TRBV5-4	TRBJ2-1	NA	CASSLGQGDGNEQFF	TGTGCCAGCAGCTTGGGACAGGGGGATGGAAATGAGCAGTTCTTC
NA	TRBV7-2	TRBJ2-5	NA	CASSRRDWGFEETQYF	TGTGCCAGCAGCCGGAGGGACTGGGGGTTTGAGGAGACCCAGTACTTC
NA	TRBV4-3	TRBJ2-2	NA	CASSRGMRSTGELFF	TGCGCCAGCAGCCGAGGAATGCGAAGCACCGGGGAGCTGTTTTTT
NA	TRBV19	TRBJ2-3	NA	CASSIQGADTQYF	TGTGCCAGTAGTATTCAGGGTGCGGATACGCAGTATTTT
NA	TRBV5-5	TRBJ2-2	NA	CASSLGGGAPAGELFF	TGTGCCAGCAGCTTGGGTGGGGGGGCCCCCGCCGGGGAGCTGTTTTTT
NA	TRBV4-1	TRBJ1-4	few	CASSQDQGGTNEKLFF	TGCGCCAGCAGCCAGGACCAGGGTGGAACTAATGAAAAACTGTTTTTT
TRBD1	TRBV18	TRBJ1-1	NA	CASTQGAGLNTEAFF	TGTGCCAGCACACAGGGGGCAGGGTTGAACACTGAAGCTTTCTTT
NA	TRBV5-4	TRBJ1-1	NA	CASSLAGIETEAFF	TGTGCCAGCAGCTTGGCAGGGATTGAAACTGAAGCTTTCTTT
TRBD1	TRBV7-6	TRBJ2-7	NA	CASSLSDRGTYEQYF	TGTGCCAGCAGCTTATCAGACAGGGGAACCTACGAGCAGTACTTC
NA	TRBV9	TRBJ2-1	NA	CASSVTAGYGFSYNEQFF	TGTGCCAGCAGCGTAACGGCGGGATATGGGTTCTCCTACAATGAGCAGTTCTTC
NA	TRBV12-5	TRBJ2-5	NA	CASLKAEEQYF	TGTGCTAGTTTAAAAGCGGAAGAACAGTACTTC